The clone carrying this T cell receptor beta chain was recorded at least ten times. TCRdb ran MiXCR on the RT-PCR reads and lists one entry per CDR3 protein. The repertoire holds roughly 700,000 distinct CDR3 sequences, with more than 11% as singletons. These data come from a study of response to subunit inactivated influenza vaccine. This CDR3 comprises 14 residues. V was cut by 5 bases and J by 8 bases, with 15 bases left in between. This TCR derives from a man aged 50 to 59 who received an inactivated influenza vaccine. Specimen: PBMCs from blood, collected 14 days before vaccination. J is TRBJ1-4 and V is TRBV12-3 or TRBV12-4, with D perhaps TRBD1 (6 bases). Written as DNA, the CDR3 is TGTGCCAGCAGTCTATTGGGGGCGCAAGAAAAACTGTTTTTT. Amino acids: CASSLLGAQEKLFF.